The 20 T cell receptor beta chains given below trace back to one sample, sequenced in a study of blood T cell repertoires in COVID-19. Sequencing was performed with immunoSEQ multiplex PCR; in TCRdb, only in-frame clones are kept and a portion is missing. The sample carries about 440,000 clones, about 89% recorded once. Material for sequencing was peripheral blood. The receptors come from a woman under 40 with acute or convalescent COVID-19.

This clone is a singleton in its sample. The chain is built from TRBV2 and TRBJ2-1; tentatively, D is TRBD1 (5 bases). V was clipped by 7 bases and J by 4 bases, with 17 bases between them. Germline lookup yields CDR1 SNHLY and CDR2 FYNNEI. The CDR3 is 15 residues long. CDR3 amino acids: CASKRTIDSYNEQFF. Written as DNA, the CDR3 is TGTGCCAGCAAGAGAACGATTGACAGTTACAATGAGCAGTTCTTC.

The V call is TRBV9, the J call TRBJ2-1, with 10 bases fitting TRBD2. The germline gives CDR1 SGDLS, CDR2 YYNGEE. The length of the CDR3 is 16 residues. The V segment lost 3 bases and the J segment 3 bases; nucleotides outside the gene matches: 6. As DNA, the CDR3 is TGTGCCAGCAGCGCGGCTCTAGCGGGGGACTACAATGAGCAGTTCTTC. It codes for CASSAALAGDYNEQFF.

The chain uses TRBV19 and TRBJ1-5; 9 positions agree with TRBD1. Germline V CDR1 and CDR2: LNHDA, SQIVND (reference sequence). J gave up 5 bases and V 4 bases, and 6 bases lay outside the gene matches. The CDR3 covers 15 residues. The CDR3 region has the DNA TGTGCCAGTAGTAAAGGCAGGACAGGGGATCAGCCCCAGCATTTT. Its translation: CASSKGRTGDQPQHF.

This chain connects TRBV6-5 to TRBJ2-3; 9 nucleotides match TRBD2. This CDR3 is built from 16 residues. Germline CDR1 and CDR2: MNHEY and SVGAGI. The V segment lost 0 bases and the J segment 4 bases; nucleotides outside the gene matches: 5. The CDR3 protein is CASSYSAGGSSDTQYF. CDR3 DNA sequence: TGTGCCAGCAGTTACTCGGCGGGGGGGTCCTCAGATACGCAGTATTTT.

J is TRBJ2-7 and V is TRBV5-1, with D possibly matching TRBD1 (5 bases). The CDR3 is made up of 16 amino acids. V was pared by 2 bases and J by 1 base, with 16 bases between. Germline values: CDR1 SGHRS, CDR2 YFSETQ. The CDR3 region has the DNA TGCGCCAGCAGCTTTGGGGCCCGAGGTGTTTCCTACGAGCAGTACTTC. Translated, it gives CASSFGARGVSYEQYF.

CDR3 sequence (DNA): TGTGCCAGCAGCCCCCGGCGGGGGTTAGATACGCAGTATTTT. Translation: CASSPRRGLDTQYF. The chain is built from TRBV11-1 and TRBJ2-3; TRBD2 matches at 7 bases. Germline V gene data show CDR1 as SGHAT and CDR2 as FQDESV (reference sequence). CDR3 length: 14 amino acids. The ends lost 5 bases at V and 5 bases at J; junction bases unmatched: 7.

The chain is built from TRBV2 and TRBJ1-2; 7 nucleotides line up with TRBD1. Per the germline V gene, CDR1 is SNHLY and CDR2 is FYNNEI. The CDR3 runs to 15 residues. V lost 6 bases, J lost 7 bases, and 14 bases stayed unmatched. The DNA of the CDR3 is TGTGCCAGCAGCCCGGACGGTAGGGGGCTAGGTGGCTACACCTTC. It yields the protein CASSPDGRGLGGYTF.

This clone was seen once. This chain joins TRBV5-6 and TRBJ1-1; 8 bases are shared with TRBD1. Per germline, CDR1 SGHDT and CDR2 YYEEEE. CDR3 size: 14 residues. Trimming removed 2 bases from V and 4 bases from J; junction bases left unmatched: 4. CDR3: CASSLGQGVTEAFF. The CDR3 DNA is TGTGCCAGCAGCTTAGGACAGGGCGTCACTGAAGCTTTCTTT.

The J gene is TRBJ1-1, the V gene TRBV14; 7 bases match TRBD1. V lost 5 bases, J lost 3 bases, and 9 bases stayed unmatched. This CDR3 spans 15 amino acids. From germline, CDR1 is SGHDN and CDR2 FVKESK. Here the CDR3 reads CASSSRQGRDTEAFF. The CDR3 nucleotides are TGTGCCAGCAGCTCTCGACAGGGTCGGGACACTGAAGCTTTCTTT.

V usage is TRBV7-8 and J usage is TRBJ2-3; TRBD2 aligns across 11 bases. V trimming: 5 bases; J trimming: 2 bases; junction bases outside the gene matches: 9. CDR3 length equals 17 residues. Germline CDR1 reads SGHVS; CDR2 reads FQNEAQ. CDR3 protein: CASSVNPGLAVTDTQYF. The CDR3 DNA reads TGTGCCAGCAGCGTAAATCCGGGACTAGCGGTCACAGATACGCAGTATTTT. Together with reference TRBV7-8 and TRBJ2-3, the CDR3 gives the full variable domain: GAGVSQSPRYKVAKRGQDVALRCDPISGHVSLFWYQQALGQGPEFLTYFQNEAQLDKSGLPSDRFFAERPEGSVSTLKIQRTQQEDSAVYLCASSVNPGLAVTDTQYFGPGTRLTVL.

The chain has TRBV30 and TRBJ1-2; D is ambiguous. The CDR3 has 16 amino acids. Trimming cost V 5 bases and J 4 bases, with 23 bases left between them. Looked up from germline, CDR1 is GTSNPN and CDR2 is SVGIG (reference sequence). Here the CDR3 reads CAWLTPFNVGSYGYTF. The CDR3 DNA reads as TGTGCCTGGTTAACCCCCTTTAATGTAGGGAGCTATGGCTACACCTTC. Looking up the rest from reference TRBV30 and TRBJ1-2 gives the full variable domain: SQTIHQWPATLVQPVGSPLSLECTVEGTSNPNLYWYRQAAGRGLQLLFYSVGIGQISSEVPQNLSASRPQDRQFILSSKKLLLSDSGFYLCAWLTPFNVGSYGYTFGSGTRLTVV.

The rearrangement joins TRBV12-3 or TRBV12-4 to TRBJ2-2; D not certain. V lost 4 bases, J lost 7 bases, and 7 bases lay in between. CDR3 size: 12 residues. The CDR3 region has the DNA TGTGCCAGCAGTTCTGCGGTCGGGGAGCTGTTTTTT. Residues: CASSSAVGELFF.

V is TRBV4-2 and J is TRBJ2-2; 10 bases match TRBD1. This CDR3 contains 17 residues. CDR1 LGHNA and CDR2 YNFKEQ come from the germline V gene. Trimming cost V 1 base and J 3 bases; bases outside gene matches: 5. The CDR3 sequence: CASSQAPGQGDTGELFF. Written as DNA, the CDR3 is TGTGCCAGCAGCCAAGCGCCCGGACAGGGGGACACCGGGGAGCTGTTTTTT.

This rearrangement joins TRBV5-6 to TRBJ2-3; D gene ambiguous. V lost 4 bases, J lost 0 bases, and 12 bases lay in between. The CDR3 consists of 15 residues. Germline lookup yields CDR1 SGHDT and CDR2 YYEEEE. This chain's CDR3 is CASSHMTSSTDTQYF. DNA for the CDR3: TGTGCCAGCAGCCATATGACATCTAGCACAGATACGCAGTATTTT.

The chain employs TRBV6-5 and TRBJ2-7; 10 bases line up with TRBD1. Looked up from germline, CDR1 is MNHEY and CDR2 is SVGAGI. This CDR3 comprises 14 residues. Trimming removed 8 bases from V and 3 bases from J; junction bases left unmatched: 7. CDR3 loop: CASGDRGPYYEQYF. CDR3 in DNA: TGTGCCAGCGGGGACAGGGGCCCCTACTACGAGCAGTACTTC.

The gene calls are TRBV10-2 and TRBJ1-1; D may be TRBD1 (5 bases). Germline V gene sequence: CDR1 WSHSY, CDR2 SAAADI. Trimming pared 3 bases from V and 4 bases from J, leaving 9 bases between. CDR3 size: 13 residues. The CDR3 sequence is CASSESRATEAFF. The CDR3 DNA is TGCGCCAGCAGTGAAAGCAGGGCCACTGAAGCTTTCTTT.

This chain joins TRBV2 and TRBJ2-7, with TRBD1 matching 7 bases. In germline, CDR1 is SNHLY, CDR2 FYNNEI. The CDR3 totals 14 residues. V was clipped by 6 bases and J by 6 bases; unmatched bases: 11. The DNA of the CDR3 is TGTGCCAGCAGACGACAGGGTGTCGACAGCGAGCAGTACTTC. It yields the protein CASRRQGVDSEQYF.

Here the CDR3 DNA reads TGTGCCAGCAGTGTGACGGCGGGGGGGGACATTCAGTACTTC. This encodes CASSVTAGGDIQYF. The chain uses TRBV6-4 and TRBJ2-4; TRBD2 matches at 9 bases. The CDR3 consists of 14 residues. V gave up 4 bases and J gave up 8 bases; unmatched junction bases: 6. From germline, CDR1 is MRHNA and CDR2 SNTAGT.

The chain couples TRBV2 to TRBJ2-7, with D possibly matching TRBD1 (6 bases). Germline V lookup: CDR1 SNHLY, CDR2 FYNNEI. CDR3 length: 14 amino acids. Trimming shortened V by 1 base and J by 5 bases, and 12 bases separated the two germline ends. CDR3 protein: CASSEVRGLDEQYF. Written as DNA, the CDR3 is TGTGCCAGCAGTGAAGTTAGGGGGTTGGACGAGCAGTACTTC. The entire variable domain, with the rest obtained from reference TRBV2 and TRBJ2-7, is as follows: EPEVTQTPSHQVTQMGQEVILRCVPISNHLYFYWYRQILGQKVEFLVSFYNNEISEKSEIFDDQFSVERPDGSNFTLKIRSTKLEDSAMYFCASSEVRGLDEQYFGPGTRLTVT.

V gene TRBV6-5 combines with J gene TRBJ1-5, with TRBD1 identical over 8 bases. With V trimmed by 5 bases and J by 7 bases, 10 bases remained unmatched. CDR3 size: 15 residues. CDR1 MNHEY and CDR2 SVGAGI come from the germline V gene. CDR3 protein: CASSPDRERGQPQHF. CDR3 nucleotide sequence: TGTGCCAGCAGTCCGGACAGGGAGAGGGGCCAGCCCCAGCATTTT.